Listed below are T cell receptor beta chains from one sample, sequenced in a study of PD-1 blockade in classical Hodgkin lymphoma. TCRdb's copy holds only in-frame clones and misses some; the assay was immunoSEQ multiplex PCR. The sample yields approximately 10,000 clones, approximately 87% seen once. The starting material was peripheral blood mononuclear cells (PBMCs), obtained before the fourth cycle of nivolumab. The receptors here all came from a human donor with classical Hodgkin lymphoma. CDR3s include the opening cysteine and the closing phenylalanine or tryptophan. D genes are given only for firm matches.

V gene: TRBV19; J gene: TRBJ2-3; D gene: NA; CDR3 protein: CASSPFVRTDTQYF
V gene: TRBV4-3; J gene: TRBJ2-7; D gene: NA; CDR3 protein: CASSQRQSAPAHEQYF
V gene: TRBV7-9; J gene: TRBJ2-7; D gene: NA; CDR3 protein: CASSSQGRYEQYF
V gene: TRBV6-4; J gene: TRBJ1-2; D gene: NA; CDR3 protein: CASSDGSFPGNYGYTF
V gene: TRBV18; J gene: TRBJ2-5; D gene: NA; CDR3 protein: CASSPPGIGETQYF
V gene: TRBV27; J gene: TRBJ1-5; D gene: TRBD1; CDR3 protein: CASRPGQGLGKILNQPQHF
V gene: TRBV5-1; J gene: TRBJ2-5; D gene: TRBD1; CDR3 protein: CASSLEGTGGETQYF
V gene: TRBV7-8; J gene: TRBJ1-3; D gene: NA; CDR3 protein: CASSLVFRDKYPGNTIYF
V gene: TRBV4-1; J gene: TRBJ2-7; D gene: TRBD2; CDR3 protein: CASSPVLAGGYEQYF
V gene: TRBV10-2; J gene: TRBJ2-1; D gene: TRBD2; CDR3 protein: CASSVRLAGDNEQFF
V gene: TRBV19; J gene: NA; D gene: NA; CDR3 protein: CASSKQDRHEQYF
V gene: TRBV7-8; J gene: TRBJ1-5; D gene: NA; CDR3 protein: CASSLGEPYSNQPQHF
V gene: TRBV9; J gene: TRBJ1-6; D gene: NA; CDR3 protein: CASSAEQGRLSPLHF
V gene: TRBV19; J gene: TRBJ1-5; D gene: TRBD1; CDR3 protein: CASSWTGGNQPQHF
V gene: TRBV27; J gene: TRBJ2-7; D gene: TRBD1; CDR3 protein: CASSLKPGQASLRGFEQYF
V gene: TRBV6-6; J gene: TRBJ2-3; D gene: NA; CDR3 protein: CASSYSVPSRDTQYF
V gene: TRBV5-5; J gene: TRBJ1-3; D gene: NA; CDR3 protein: CASSPPLWIDRNSGNTIYF
V gene: TRBV5-8; J gene: TRBJ2-7; D gene: TRBD1; CDR3 protein: CASGDRGLYEQYF
V gene: TRBV18; J gene: TRBJ1-1; D gene: NA; CDR3 protein: CASSPSKNTEAFF
V gene: TRBV4-3; J gene: TRBJ1-1; D gene: NA; CDR3 protein: CASSQGGGGRETEAFF
V gene: TRBV28; J gene: TRBJ2-5; D gene: TRBD1; CDR3 protein: CASSPGTAPKETQYF
V gene: TRBV4-1; J gene: TRBJ2-7; D gene: NA; CDR3 protein: CASSRLRAEGSYEQYF
V gene: TRBV10-3; J gene: TRBJ1-5; D gene: NA; CDR3 protein: CAISESSAQPQHF
V gene: TRBV10-3; J gene: TRBJ1-6; D gene: NA; CDR3 protein: CAISTGNNSPLHF
V gene: TRBV7-6; J gene: TRBJ2-5; D gene: NA; CDR3 protein: CASSLIQETQYF
V gene: TRBV6-5; J gene: TRBJ1-1; D gene: NA; CDR3 protein: CASSYSARANTEAFF
V gene: TRBV5-1; J gene: TRBJ2-2; D gene: NA; CDR3 protein: CASSPRRGTNTGELFF
V gene: TRBV27; J gene: TRBJ1-1; D gene: NA; CDR3 protein: CASSLMGDTEAFF
V gene: TRBV5-1; J gene: TRBJ1-2; D gene: NA; CDR3 protein: CASSPGRGGNGYTF
V gene: TRBV15; J gene: TRBJ2-3; D gene: TRBD2; CDR3 protein: CATSRGGRHTDTQYF
V gene: TRBV6-6; J gene: TRBJ1-1; D gene: NA; CDR3 protein: CASSYSAEMNTEAFF
V gene: TRBV27; J gene: TRBJ1-5; D gene: NA; CDR3 protein: CASSFQGVNQPQHF
V gene: TRBV11-2; J gene: TRBJ2-4; D gene: NA; CDR3 protein: CASSLERAGKNIQYF
V gene: TRBV7-3; J gene: TRBJ2-3; D gene: TRBD2; CDR3 protein: CASSLRGTRSDTQYF
V gene: TRBV7-2; J gene: TRBJ2-3; D gene: NA; CDR3 protein: CASSPGHGRDTQYF
V gene: TRBV7-8; J gene: TRBJ1-6; D gene: TRBD1; CDR3 protein: CASSSHYYPGQVRNSPLHF
V gene: TRBV10-1; J gene: TRBJ2-2; D gene: TRBD1; CDR3 protein: CASSRQGMGGELFF
V gene: TRBV9; J gene: TRBJ1-2; D gene: TRBD1; CDR3 protein: CASSGGGQGRYGYTF
V gene: TRBV10-3; J gene: TRBJ2-1; D gene: NA; CDR3 protein: CAISDEWDNEQFF
V gene: TRBV7-9; J gene: TRBJ2-1; D gene: TRBD2; CDR3 protein: CASSLGYRPSGAFDNEQFF
V gene: TRBV13; J gene: TRBJ1-1; D gene: NA; CDR3 protein: CASSSWEVNTEAFF
V gene: TRBV5-1; J gene: TRBJ1-1; D gene: NA; CDR3 protein: CASSLWEPLRDTEAFF